A selection of T cell receptor beta chains follows, all from one sample in a study of blood T cell repertoires in COVID-19. Assay used: immunoSEQ multiplex PCR; TCRdb lists only in-frame clones, some missing. This sample has around 140,000 clones; approximately 78% occur once, and the top ten carry 15%. The sequenced sample was peripheral blood. Receptors were obtained from a human donor with acute or convalescent COVID-19. The donor label of this sample is uncertain. The CDR3 runs from the conserved cysteine through the conserved F or W. A D gene is named only where the DNA matches it firmly. Clone sizes are given selectively: once, few, many, or a class where the clone is expanded.

size: -
J: TRBJ1-2
D: -
V: TRBV3-1/TRBV3-2
DNA: TGTGCCAGCAGCCAAGATGAGGGAACCGGCTACACCTTC
CDR3: CASSQDEGTGYTF

size: -
J: TRBJ1-3
D: -
V: TRBV10-2
DNA: TGCGCCAGCAGTGAGTTTAGCTCTGGAAACACCATATATTTT
CDR3: CASSEFSSGNTIYF

size: -
J: TRBJ1-2
D: -
V: TRBV18
DNA: TGTGCCAGCTCACCTTATCAAGGGGTAGCTAACTATGGCTACACCTTC
CDR3: CASSPYQGVANYGYTF

size: -
J: TRBJ1-2
D: -
V: TRBV2
DNA: TGTGCCAGCAGTGCCTCCTATGGCTACACCTTC
CDR3: CASSASYGYTF

size: -
J: TRBJ2-2
D: -
V: TRBV7-9
DNA: TGTGCCAGCAGCGAGAAAGTGCTAACCGGGGAGCTGTTTTTT
CDR3: CASSEKVLTGELFF

size: -
J: TRBJ2-3
D: TRBD2
V: TRBV29-1
DNA: TGCAGCGCTCCGGGGAGCGGGACTCGCACAGATACGCAGTATTTT
CDR3: CSAPGSGTRTDTQYF

size: -
J: TRBJ2-1
D: TRBD1
V: TRBV5-1
DNA: TGCGCCAGCAGCCTGCAGGACAGGGGCAATGAGCAGTTCTTC
CDR3: CASSLQDRGNEQFF

size: -
J: TRBJ2-6
D: -
V: TRBV4-3
DNA: TGCGCCAGCAGCCAAGATCGGCGGCTCTCTGGGGCCAACGTCCTGACTTTC
CDR3: CASSQDRRLSGANVLTF

size: -
J: TRBJ1-2
D: -
V: TRBV27
DNA: TGTGCCAGCAGTTTACCCGGTGGGTCCGGGGGCTACACCTTC
CDR3: CASSLPGGSGGYTF

size: -
J: TRBJ2-5
D: -
V: TRBV6-5
DNA: TGTGCCAGCAGTCCAGGGGGGTACCAAGAGACCCAGTACTTC
CDR3: CASSPGGYQETQYF

size: -
J: TRBJ1-1
D: -
V: TRBV7-2
DNA: TGTGCCAGCAGCCCCCCTCGAGGACAGACAGAAGCTTTCTTT
CDR3: CASSPPRGQTEAFF

size: once
J: TRBJ1-5
D: -
V: TRBV21-1
DNA: TGTGCCAGCTCGGACAGGGGTAGCAATCAGCCCCAGCATTTT
CDR3: CASSDRGSNQPQHF

size: -
J: TRBJ1-2
D: -
V: TRBV3-1/TRBV3-2
DNA: TGTGCCAGCAGCCCATCAGGGAACTATGGCTACACCTTC
CDR3: CASSPSGNYGYTF

size: -
J: TRBJ1-2
D: -
V: TRBV30
DNA: TGTGCCTGGAGTGTACGCCTCACCGGTCGAACCTTC
CDR3: CAWSVRLTGRTF

size: once
J: TRBJ2-5
D: TRBD2
V: TRBV7-9
DNA: TGTGCCAGCAGCACTACTAGCGAGCTGGCTCAAGAGACCCAGTACTTC
CDR3: CASSTTSELAQETQYF

size: -
J: TRBJ1-2
D: TRBD1
V: TRBV19
DNA: TGTGCCAGTAGCGAACAGGGGGCCGGAGGCTACACCTTC
CDR3: CASSEQGAGGYTF

size: -
J: TRBJ2-6
D: TRBD1
V: TRBV29-1
DNA: TGCAGCGCCCGAACCGGGACAGGGACTTCTTTCGGCGCCAACGTCCTGACTTTC
CDR3: CSARTGTGTSFGANVLTF

size: -
J: TRBJ2-5
D: TRBD1
V: TRBV10-3
DNA: TGTCCCATCAGATCGGACAGGCGGTACCAAGAGACCCAGTACTTC
CDR3: CPIRSDRRYQETQYF

size: -
J: TRBJ2-2
D: TRBD1
V: TRBV19
DNA: TGTGCCAGTAGTCGAACAGGGGGCAACACCGGGGAGCTGTTTTTT
CDR3: CASSRTGGNTGELFF

size: -
J: TRBJ1-2
D: -
V: TRBV3-1/TRBV3-2
DNA: TGTGCCAGCAGCCAAGATTTGAGGGTCGGAAACTATGGCTACACCTTC
CDR3: CASSQDLRVGNYGYTF

size: -
J: TRBJ2-1
D: -
V: TRBV5-4
DNA: TGTGCCAGCAGCGTCCAGGACAGCTACAATGAGCAGTTCTTC
CDR3: CASSVQDSYNEQFF

size: -
J: TRBJ1-1
D: TRBD1
V: TRBV19
DNA: TGTGCCAGTAGTATAGATCCGGGACAGGGTGGAGAAGCTTTCTTT
CDR3: CASSIDPGQGGEAFF

size: -
J: TRBJ1-3
D: -
V: TRBV4-2
DNA: TGTGCCAGCAGCCTCATCGCCGGGACACCGAGCTCTGGAAACACCATATATTTT
CDR3: CASSLIAGTPSSGNTIYF

size: -
J: TRBJ1-2
D: -
V: TRBV6-1
DNA: TGTGCCAGCAGTGAAGGCCCGGGGGGCGACTATGGCTACACCTTC
CDR3: CASSEGPGGDYGYTF

size: many
J: TRBJ1-1
D: TRBD1
V: TRBV11-2
DNA: TGTGCCAGCAGGGGGACAGGGAGGTTCACTGAAGCTTTCTTT
CDR3: CASRGTGRFTEAFF

size: few
J: TRBJ2-7
D: TRBD1
V: TRBV6-2/TRBV6-3
DNA: TGTGCCAGCAGTCGGACAGGGGAGCAGTACTTC
CDR3: CASSRTGEQYF

size: -
J: TRBJ1-5
D: TRBD1
V: TRBV24-1
DNA: TGTGCCACCCAACAGGGGAGGAATCAGCCCCAGCATTTT
CDR3: CATQQGRNQPQHF

size: once
J: TRBJ1-2
D: TRBD1
V: TRBV25-1
DNA: TGTGCCAGCAGTGAAAACTACAGGGGGCCAGATGGCTACACCTTC
CDR3: CASSENYRGPDGYTF

size: -
J: TRBJ1-2
D: -
V: TRBV5-1
DNA: TGCGCCAGCAGCTTGGCCGGCGGAAGCTATGGCTACACCTTC
CDR3: CASSLAGGSYGYTF

size: -
J: TRBJ1-1
D: TRBD1
V: TRBV6-6
DNA: TGTGCCAGCAGTTACCGGGACAGCCGGGAAGGAGCTTTCTTT
CDR3: CASSYRDSREGAFF

size: few
J: TRBJ2-2
D: TRBD2
V: TRBV7-3
DNA: TGTGCCAGCAGCTTAACAGGACTAGCGGGGACCGGGGAGCTGTTTTTT
CDR3: CASSLTGLAGTGELFF

size: -
J: TRBJ2-3
D: -
V: TRBV5-1
DNA: TGCGCCAGCAGCGCGTCGGGACTCGGCACAGATACGCAGTATTTT
CDR3: CASSASGLGTDTQYF

size: -
J: TRBJ1-4
D: -
V: TRBV2
DNA: TGTGCCAGCAGTGAGATGAGGGGGAGCGAAAAACTGTTTTTT
CDR3: CASSEMRGSEKLFF

size: -
J: TRBJ1-2
D: -
V: TRBV29-1
DNA: TGCAGCGTTGAAGACTTTGAATGGGGCATCGGCTACACCTTC
CDR3: CSVEDFEWGIGYTF

size: -
J: TRBJ2-7
D: TRBD1
V: TRBV6-4
DNA: TGTGCCAGCAAAACGATGGGGACAGCGATAGAGCAGTACTTC
CDR3: CASKTMGTAIEQYF

size: -
J: TRBJ1-5
D: -
V: TRBV6-2/TRBV6-3
DNA: TGTGCCAGCAGCCCTACAAGCGTTTCGCCCCAGCATTTT
CDR3: CASSPTSVSPQHF

size: once
J: TRBJ2-3
D: TRBD2
V: TRBV5-6
DNA: TGTGCCAGCAGCCCCGGACTAGTCAACACAGATACGCAGTATTTT
CDR3: CASSPGLVNTDTQYF

size: -
J: TRBJ2-2
D: -
V: TRBV11-3
DNA: TGTGCCAGCAGCTCCCGGGGAATCGGGGAGCTGTTTTTT
CDR3: CASSSRGIGELFF

size: -
J: TRBJ1-1
D: -
V: TRBV25-1
DNA: TGTGCCAGCAGTGACCGATCCCGGGTCACTGAAGCTTTCTTT
CDR3: CASSDRSRVTEAFF

size: -
J: TRBJ1-1
D: -
V: TRBV11-2
DNA: TGTGCCAGCAGGTTTACAGGGCCCACTGAAGCTTTCTTT
CDR3: CASRFTGPTEAFF

size: few
J: TRBJ1-2
D: -
V: TRBV5-1
DNA: TGCGCCAGCAGCTTGGATTCGGGGAAGGAGGGTGGCTACACCTTC
CDR3: CASSLDSGKEGGYTF

size: -
J: TRBJ1-2
D: -
V: TRBV15
DNA: TGTGCCAGCGCTAATTCGACAGGCGGCCCGGGCTACACCTTC
CDR3: CASANSTGGPGYTF

size: -
J: TRBJ2-6
D: -
V: TRBV6-4
DNA: TGTGCCAGCAGTGACGGCGGTAGCTCTGGGGCCAACGTCCTGACTTTC
CDR3: CASSDGGSSGANVLTF

size: many
J: TRBJ2-7
D: -
V: TRBV7-8
DNA: TGTGCCAGCAGATCCCCGTCGGGGGAGCAGTACTTC
CDR3: CASRSPSGEQYF

size: -
J: TRBJ1-5
D: -
V: TRBV30
DNA: TGTGCCTGGAGCCCGGGGGGCAATCAGCCCCAGCATTTT
CDR3: CAWSPGGNQPQHF

size: -
J: TRBJ1-1
D: TRBD1
V: TRBV11-2
DNA: TGTGCCAGCAGCCCTGACAGGGGTACTGAAGCTTTCTTT
CDR3: CASSPDRGTEAFF